The clone carrying this TCR beta chain appeared many times. Its target is unknown. A read error may be the cause here, since a much bigger clone is one base away. The CDR3 loop spans 11 amino acids. The V gene's germline CDR1 is GTSNPN and CDR2 SVGIG (reference sequence). Diagnosis relied on clinical symptoms, serum thyroxine and TRAb, thyroid ultrasound and orbital computed tomography. These data are taken from a study of T cells in Graves' hyperthyroidism and ophthalmopathy. Study-level points and caveats: In validation, the model predicted ophthalmopathy. These predictions came a median about 6.5 months before onset.

Amplification yielded TCR beta CDR3 regions, with RNA transcripts as the source. HTBI primers were the set used in a first-round RT-PCR of the TCR CDR3. TCRdb called the multiplex PCR reads again in MiXCR, with one record for every CDR3 protein. The sample has 300,000 to 400,000 distinct CDR3 sequences, 13% seen once; the top ten hold around a tenth. This chain links TRBV30 with TRBJ2-7; D remains unclear. This clonotype originated in a woman aged 18 to 35 with Graves' hyperthyroidism. The sample comprised blood. Here the CDR3 DNA reads TGTGCCTGGAGTGGGAACTACGATCAGTACTTC. This encodes CAWSGNYDQYF.